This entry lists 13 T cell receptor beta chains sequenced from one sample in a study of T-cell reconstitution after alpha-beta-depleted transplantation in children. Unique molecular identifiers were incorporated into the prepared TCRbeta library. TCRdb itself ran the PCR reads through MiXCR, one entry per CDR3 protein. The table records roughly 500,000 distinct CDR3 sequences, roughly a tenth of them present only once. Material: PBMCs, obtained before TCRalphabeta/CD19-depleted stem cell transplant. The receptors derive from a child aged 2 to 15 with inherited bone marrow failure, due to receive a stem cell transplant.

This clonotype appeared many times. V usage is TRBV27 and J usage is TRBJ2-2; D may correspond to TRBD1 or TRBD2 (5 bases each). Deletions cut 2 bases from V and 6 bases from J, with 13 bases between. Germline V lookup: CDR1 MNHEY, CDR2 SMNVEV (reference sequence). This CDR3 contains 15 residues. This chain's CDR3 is CASSLTLLGAGELFF. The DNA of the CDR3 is TGTGCCAGCAGTTTAACCCTTCTGGGGGCCGGGGAGCTGTTTTTT.

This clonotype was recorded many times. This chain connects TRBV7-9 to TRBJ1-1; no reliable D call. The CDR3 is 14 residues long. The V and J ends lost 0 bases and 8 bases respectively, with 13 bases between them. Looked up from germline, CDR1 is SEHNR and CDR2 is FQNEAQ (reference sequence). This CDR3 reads CASSLASPAEEAFF. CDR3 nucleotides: TGTGCCAGCAGCTTAGCATCACCGGCGGAAGAAGCTTTCTTT.

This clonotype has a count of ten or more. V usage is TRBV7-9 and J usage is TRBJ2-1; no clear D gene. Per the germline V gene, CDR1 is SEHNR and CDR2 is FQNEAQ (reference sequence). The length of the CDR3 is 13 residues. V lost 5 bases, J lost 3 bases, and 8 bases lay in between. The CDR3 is CASSADLYNEQFF. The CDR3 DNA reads TGTGCCAGCAGCGCCGACCTCTACAATGAGCAGTTCTTC.

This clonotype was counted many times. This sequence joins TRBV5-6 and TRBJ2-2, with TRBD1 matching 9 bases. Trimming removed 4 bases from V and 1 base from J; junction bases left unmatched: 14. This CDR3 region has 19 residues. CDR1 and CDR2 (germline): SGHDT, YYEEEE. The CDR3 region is CASSGTPTGGAGNTGELFF. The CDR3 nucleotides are TGTGCCAGCAGCGGCACTCCAACAGGGGGCGCGGGGAACACCGGGGAGCTGTTTTTT.

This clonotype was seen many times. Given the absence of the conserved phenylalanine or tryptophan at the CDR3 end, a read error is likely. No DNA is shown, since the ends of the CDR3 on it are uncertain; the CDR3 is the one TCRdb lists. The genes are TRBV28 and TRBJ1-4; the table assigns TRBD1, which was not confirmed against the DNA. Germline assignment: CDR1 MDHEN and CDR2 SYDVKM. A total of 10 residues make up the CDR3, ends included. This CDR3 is CASGPARRTR.

The CDR3 loop is CASSRGTATNEKLFF. The CDR3 DNA reads as TGTGCCAGCAGCCGAGGGACAGCAACTAATGAAAAACTGTTTTTT. V usage is TRBV7-2 and J usage is TRBJ1-4; 7 bases are a match to TRBD1. The CDR3 consists of 15 residues. After removal of 5 bases from V and 0 bases from J, the junction contained 3 bases not matched to a gene. CDR1 and CDR2 from the germline V gene are SGHTA and FQGNSA.

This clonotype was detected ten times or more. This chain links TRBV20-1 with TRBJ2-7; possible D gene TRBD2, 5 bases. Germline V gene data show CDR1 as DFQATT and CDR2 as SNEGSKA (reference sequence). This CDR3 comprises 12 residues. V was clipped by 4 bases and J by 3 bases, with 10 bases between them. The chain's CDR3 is CSATDYRYEQYF. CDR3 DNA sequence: TGCAGTGCTACCGACTACCGCTACGAGCAGTACTTC.

The DNA of the CDR3 is TGTGCCTGGGACAGCTTAGCGGGTCCCTACGAGCAGTACTTC. It yields the protein CAWDSLAGPYEQYF. The V gene is TRBV30, the J gene TRBJ2-7; 7 nucleotides align to TRBD2. This CDR3 region has 14 residues. V dropped 5 bases and J dropped 2; count of bases not matched to a gene: 9. Germline V gene sequence: CDR1 GTSNPN, CDR2 SVGIG (reference sequence).

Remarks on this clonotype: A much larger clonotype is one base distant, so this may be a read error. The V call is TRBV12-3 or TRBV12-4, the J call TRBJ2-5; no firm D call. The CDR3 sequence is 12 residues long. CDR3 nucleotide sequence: TGTGCCAGCAGTCCGTGGCAAGAGACCCAGCACTTC. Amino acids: CASSPWQETQHF.

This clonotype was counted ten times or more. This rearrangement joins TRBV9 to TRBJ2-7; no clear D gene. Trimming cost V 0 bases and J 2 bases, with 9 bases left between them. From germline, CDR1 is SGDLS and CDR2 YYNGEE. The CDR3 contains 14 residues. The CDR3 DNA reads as TGTGCCAGCAGCGTAGATGTAGCCACCTACGAGCAGTACTTC. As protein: CASSVDVATYEQYF.

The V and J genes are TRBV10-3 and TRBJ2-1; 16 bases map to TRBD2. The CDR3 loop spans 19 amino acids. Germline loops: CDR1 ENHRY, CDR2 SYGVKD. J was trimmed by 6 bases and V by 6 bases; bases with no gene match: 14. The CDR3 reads CAIRGGDPGLAGGSNEQFF. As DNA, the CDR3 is TGTGCCATCAGGGGTGGGGACCCGGGACTAGCGGGAGGGAGCAATGAGCAGTTCTTC.

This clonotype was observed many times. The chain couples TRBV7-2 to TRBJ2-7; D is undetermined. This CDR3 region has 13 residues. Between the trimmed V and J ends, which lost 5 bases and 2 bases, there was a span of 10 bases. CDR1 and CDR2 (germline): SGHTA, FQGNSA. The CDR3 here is CASSQSQAYEQYF. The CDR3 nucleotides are TGTGCCAGCAGCCAATCCCAGGCCTACGAGCAGTACTTC. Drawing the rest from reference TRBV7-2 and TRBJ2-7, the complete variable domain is GAGVSQSPSNKVTEKGKDVELRCDPISGHTALYWYRQSLGQGLEFLIYFQGNSAPDKSGLPSDRFSAERTGGSVSTLTIQRTQQEDSAVYLCASSQSQAYEQYFGPGTRLTVT.

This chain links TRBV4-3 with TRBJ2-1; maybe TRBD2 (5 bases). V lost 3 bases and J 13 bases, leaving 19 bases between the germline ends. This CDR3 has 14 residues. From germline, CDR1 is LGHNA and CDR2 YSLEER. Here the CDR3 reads CASSQEDSVGEQFF. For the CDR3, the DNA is TGCGCCAGCAGCCAGGAGGACTCGGTCGGTGAACAGTTCTTC.